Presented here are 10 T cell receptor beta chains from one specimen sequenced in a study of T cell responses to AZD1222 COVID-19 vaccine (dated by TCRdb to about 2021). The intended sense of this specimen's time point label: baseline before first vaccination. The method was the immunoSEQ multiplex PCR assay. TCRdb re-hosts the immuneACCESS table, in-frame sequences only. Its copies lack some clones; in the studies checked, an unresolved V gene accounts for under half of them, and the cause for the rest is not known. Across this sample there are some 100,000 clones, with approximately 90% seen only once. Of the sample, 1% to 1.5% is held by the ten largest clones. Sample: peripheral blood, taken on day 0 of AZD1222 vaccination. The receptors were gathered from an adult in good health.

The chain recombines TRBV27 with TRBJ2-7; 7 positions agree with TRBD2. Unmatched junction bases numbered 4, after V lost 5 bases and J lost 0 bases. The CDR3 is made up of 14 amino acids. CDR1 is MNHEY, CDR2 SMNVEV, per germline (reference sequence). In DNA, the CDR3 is TGTGCCAGCAGTACTGGGACTAACTCCTACGAGCAGTACTTC. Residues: CASSTGTNSYEQYF.

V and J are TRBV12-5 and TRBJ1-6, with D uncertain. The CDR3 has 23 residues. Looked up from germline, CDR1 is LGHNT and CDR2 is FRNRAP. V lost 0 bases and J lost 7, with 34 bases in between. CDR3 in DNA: TGTGCTAGTGGTTTGGTACAGAGACAAAAAGCGAAGGCTGGCGTATTGGGCAATTCACCCCTCCACTTT. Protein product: CASGLVQRQKAKAGVLGNSPLHF.

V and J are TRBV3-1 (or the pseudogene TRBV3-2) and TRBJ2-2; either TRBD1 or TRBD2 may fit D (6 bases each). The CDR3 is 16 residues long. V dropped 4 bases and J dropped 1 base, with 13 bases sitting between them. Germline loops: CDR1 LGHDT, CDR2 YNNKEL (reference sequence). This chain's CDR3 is CASSPVGGMNTGELFF. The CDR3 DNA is TGTGCCAGCAGCCCCGTCGGGGGCATGAACACCGGGGAGCTGTTTTTT.

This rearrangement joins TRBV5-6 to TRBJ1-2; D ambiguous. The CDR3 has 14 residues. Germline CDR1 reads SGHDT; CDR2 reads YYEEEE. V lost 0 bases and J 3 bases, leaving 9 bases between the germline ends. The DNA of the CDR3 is TGTGCCAGCAGCTTGGCCCGGCAGGACTATGGCTACACCTTC. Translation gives CASSLARQDYGYTF.

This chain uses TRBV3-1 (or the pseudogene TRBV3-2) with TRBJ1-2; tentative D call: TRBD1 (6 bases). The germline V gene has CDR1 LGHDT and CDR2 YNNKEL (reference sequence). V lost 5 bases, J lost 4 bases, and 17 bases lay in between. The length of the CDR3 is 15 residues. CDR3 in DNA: TGTGCCAGCAGCGCAATACAGGGAGAAATCTATGGCTACACCTTC. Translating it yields CASSAIQGEIYGYTF.

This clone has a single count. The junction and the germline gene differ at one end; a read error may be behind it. The CDR3 DNA is TGTGCCAGCAGTTTTGCGGGAGTTGTACCACAGGGATCGAAAACCGGGGAGCTGTTTTTT. Translating it yields CASSFAGVVPQGSKTGELFF. The chain is built from TRBV27 and TRBJ2-2; weak D call: TRBD2 (7 bases). The CDR3 runs to 20 residues. The V gene's germline CDR1 is MNHEY and CDR2 SMNVEV (reference sequence).

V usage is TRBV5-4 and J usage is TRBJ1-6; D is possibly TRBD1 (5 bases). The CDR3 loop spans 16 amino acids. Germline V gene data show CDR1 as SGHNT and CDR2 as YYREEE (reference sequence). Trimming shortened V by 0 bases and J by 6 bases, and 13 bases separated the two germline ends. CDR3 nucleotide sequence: TGTGCCAGCAGCTTGGTCCGGCAGGGCGGTAATTCACCCCTCCACTTT. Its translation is CASSLVRQGGNSPLHF.

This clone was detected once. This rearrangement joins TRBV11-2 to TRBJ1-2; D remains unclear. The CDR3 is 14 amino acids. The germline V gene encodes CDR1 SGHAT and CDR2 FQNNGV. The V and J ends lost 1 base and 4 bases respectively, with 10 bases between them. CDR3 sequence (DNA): TGTGCCAGCAGCTTAGGTAGGTGGAGCTATGGCTACACCTTC. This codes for CASSLGRWSYGYTF.

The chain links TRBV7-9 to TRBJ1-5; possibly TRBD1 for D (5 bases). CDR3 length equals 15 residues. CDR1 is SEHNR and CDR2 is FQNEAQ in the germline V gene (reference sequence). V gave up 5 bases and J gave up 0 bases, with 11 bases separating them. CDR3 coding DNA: TGTGCCAGCAGCCGGGACGGCTATAGCAATCAGCCCCAGCATTTT. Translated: CASSRDGYSNQPQHF.

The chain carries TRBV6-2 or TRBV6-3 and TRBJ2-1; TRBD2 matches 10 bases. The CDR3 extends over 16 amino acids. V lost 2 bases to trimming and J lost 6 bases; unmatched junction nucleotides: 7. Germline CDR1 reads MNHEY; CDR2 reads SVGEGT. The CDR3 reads CASSYPAGGPFNEQFF. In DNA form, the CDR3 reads TGTGCCAGCAGTTACCCAGCGGGGGGGCCGTTCAATGAGCAGTTCTTC.